A selection of T cell receptor beta chains follows, all from one sample in a study of CD8+ T cells in alopecia areata. Sequencing was performed with immunoSEQ multiplex PCR; in TCRdb, only in-frame clones are kept and a portion is missing. The repertoire consists of 200,000 to 250,000 clones, with around 43% occurring once and the leading ten covering approximately 2.4%. This sample comprised CD4+ T cells sorted from blood, obtained around week 36, from a patient treated with tofacitinib. Receptors originate from a human donor with alopecia areata. Both conserved end residues are part of each CDR3. The D gene is left open where the match is weak. Size is omitted from some rows. Given values are once, few, many or a class for expanded clones.

V	J	D	size	length	CDR3	DNA
TRBV4-1	TRBJ2-4	TRBD2	few	21	CASSQDPGLGTSGSAKNIQYF	TGCGCCAGCAGCCAAGATCCAGGCCTTGGGACTAGCGGGAGTGCCAAAAACATTCAGTACTTC
TRBV30	TRBJ2-2	TRBD2	-	13	CAWGGRDTGELFF	TGTGCCTGGGGCGGGAGAGACACCGGGGAGCTGTTTTTT
TRBV29-1	TRBJ1-2	-	-	12	CSVEGRGDGYTF	TGCAGCGTTGAAGGGCGTGGAGATGGCTACACCTTC
TRBV30	TRBJ1-1	-	-	14	CAWSSGTLNTEAFF	TGTGCCTGGAGTTCTGGCACCTTGAACACTGAAGCTTTCTTT
TRBV6-1	TRBJ1-2	-	few	12	CASRTGVSGYTF	TGTGCCAGCAGAACAGGAGTCTCTGGCTACACCTTC
TRBV4-1	TRBJ1-2	TRBD1	-	14	CASSPGQGIYGYTF	TGCGCCAGCAGCCCGGGACAGGGGATCTATGGCTACACCTTC
TRBV30	TRBJ2-7	TRBD1	-	15	CAWSVRGGGSYEQYF	TGTGCCTGGAGTGTACGAGGGGGCGGCTCCTACGAGCAGTACTTC
TRBV6-4	TRBJ2-1	-	few	14	CASSADWQSNEQFF	TGTGCCAGCAGTGCGGACTGGCAGAGCAATGAGCAGTTCTTC
TRBV6-4	TRBJ2-2	-	few	14	CASSDGTYTGELFF	TGTGCCAGCAGTGACGGGACTTATACCGGGGAGCTGTTTTTT
TRBV23-1	TRBJ2-5	-	few	12	CARRGSQETQYF	TGCGCCAGGAGGGGCTCACAAGAGACCCAGTACTTC
TRBV5-1	TRBJ2-7	TRBD2	-	15	CASSLEIAGGYEQYF	TGCGCCAGCAGCTTGGAAATAGCGGGAGGCTACGAGCAGTACTTC
TRBV7-2	TRBJ2-5	TRBD1	-	15	CASSPSGTGQETQYF	TGTGCCAGCAGCCCCTCAGGGACAGGGCAAGAGACCCAGTACTTC
TRBV10-3	TRBJ2-4	-	few	16	CAISERAGLPENIQYF	TGTGCCATCAGTGAGCGGGCAGGGCTCCCCGAAAACATTCAGTACTTC
TRBV29-1	TRBJ2-3	-	-	11	CSVGDADTQYF	TGCAGCGTTGGCGACGCAGATACGCAGTATTTT
TRBV19	TRBJ1-5	TRBD1	many	14	CASRLQGAAQPQHF	TGTGCCAGTAGGTTACAGGGGGCAGCTCAGCCCCAGCATTTT
TRBV27	TRBJ2-3	TRBD2	few	14	CASSLGAGVDTQYF	TGTGCCAGCAGTTTAGGAGCGGGAGTGGATACGCAGTATTTT
TRBV30	TRBJ2-7	-	-	14	CAWSVRLVSYEQYF	TGTGCCTGGAGTGTACGGCTTGTTTCCTACGAGCAGTACTTC